This TCR beta chain originates from a study of blood T cell repertoires in COVID-19. Clones were sequenced by immunoSEQ multiplex PCR, and TCRdb holds only the in-frame ones, with some missing. The table records a few hundred thousand clones, around 88% of them present only once. Trimming removed 6 bases from V and 2 bases from J, with 17 bases in between. This CDR3 region has 15 residues. Germline lookup yields CDR1 SNHLY and CDR2 FYNNEI. Patients in Seattle were enrolled during active infection, then followed longitudinally. The sequence was obtained from a woman aged 60 to 75 with COVID-19, enrolled during active disease. V is TRBV2 and J is TRBJ2-7, with D possibly TRBD1 on 6 matching bases. Material for sequencing was peripheral blood. The CDR3 DNA reads TGTGCCAGCAGCCTCCGGACAGTCTTAACCTACGAGCAGTACTTC. Its translation: CASSLRTVLTYEQYF.